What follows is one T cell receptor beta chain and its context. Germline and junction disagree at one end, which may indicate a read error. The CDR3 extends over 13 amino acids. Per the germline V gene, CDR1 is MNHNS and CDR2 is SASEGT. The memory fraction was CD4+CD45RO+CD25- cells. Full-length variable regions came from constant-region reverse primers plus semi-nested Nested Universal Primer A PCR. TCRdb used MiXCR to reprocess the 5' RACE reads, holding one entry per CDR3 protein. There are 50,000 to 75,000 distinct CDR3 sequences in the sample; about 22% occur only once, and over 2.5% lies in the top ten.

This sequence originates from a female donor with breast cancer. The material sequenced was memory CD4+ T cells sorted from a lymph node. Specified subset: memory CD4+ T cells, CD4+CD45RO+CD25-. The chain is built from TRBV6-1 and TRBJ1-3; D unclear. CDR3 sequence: CSSSDVPGNTIYF. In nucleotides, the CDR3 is TGTTCCAGCAGTGACGTCCCCGGAAACACCATATATTTT.